This T cell receptor (beta chain) was sequenced in a study of long-term antiretroviral therapy in people with HIV. Whole-study findings and limits: HIV repertoires had narrower CDR3 length ranges than controls.

This was the immunoSEQ v3.0 assay at survey level. TCRdb's copy holds only in-frame clones and misses some; the assay was immunoSEQ multiplex PCR. The sample contains more than 20,000 clones, roughly three quarters of which appear only once. In regard to this clone: Its antigen is as yet unknown.

Unmatched junction bases numbered 9, after V lost 3 bases and J lost 8 bases. CDR1 is LGHNA, CDR2 YNFKEQ, per germline. The CDR3 runs 17 residues. Sequencing used unsorted PBMCs, obtained about 1.8 years before starting antiretroviral therapy. The chain links TRBV4-2 to TRBJ2-1; 14 nucleotides align to TRBD2. The sequence came from a woman aged 40 to 49 with HIV. CDR3 nucleotides: TGTGCCAGCAGCCAGGCTCCGACTAGCGGGGGGGAGGATGAGCAGTTCTTC. Its protein product is CASSQAPTSGGEDEQFF.